This T cell receptor beta chain was retrieved from a study of vaccination effects on CD4 cells after COVID-19. Study information: Participants each got two BNT162b2 or mRNA-1273 vaccine doses.

The table came from immunoSEQ multiplex PCR; TCRdb's copy has only in-frame clones and leaves some out. The table includes around 20,000 clones, about two thirds detected once. V shed 6 bases, J shed 10 bases, and the junction held 14 bases outside the gene matches. Germline CDR1 reads ENHRY; CDR2 reads SYGVKD. The CDR3 sequence is 14 residues long. As for this clone: Its antigen is unidentified.

Antigen-specific CD4+ T cells were first expanded with viral peptide pools by the ViraFEST assay and only then sequenced. Culture lasted roughly eleven days before CD4+ T cell isolation. Nucleocapsid antibodies were negative in the vaccine recipients, who had never had SARS-CoV-2 infection. Half of the medium was exchanged for IL-2 medium on both days 3 and 7. Here the sequenced sample was CD4+ T cells from PBMCs cultured with HCoV-229E spike peptides, taken before COVID-19 vaccination. The V and J genes are TRBV10-3 and TRBJ1-1, with TRBD1 matching over 7 bases. The sequence was collected from a human donor who received a COVID-19 vaccine. For the CDR3, the DNA is TGTGCCATCAGGGGGGACAGTGCCGGAATCGGAGCTTTCTTT. Its protein is CAIRGDSAGIGAFF.